This is a list of T cell receptor beta chains from one sample in a study of blood T cells in healthy people across ages. TCRdb ran MiXCR on the 5' RACE reads and lists one entry per CDR3 protein. The sample carries over 700,000 distinct CDR3 sequences, roughly 53% recorded once. The specimen sequenced was blood. The receptors derive from a man older than 75 in good health. Each CDR3 is given with its conserved first and last residue. A D gene is named only where the DNA matches it firmly. Not every row has a clone size; where given, it reads once, few, many or a size class.

clone size	V gene	J gene	D gene	CDR3 protein	CDR3 DNA
.	TRBV7-9	TRBJ1-6	TRBD1	CASSFTLGTGNSPLHF	TGTGCCAGCAGCTTCACCTTGGGGACAGGGAATTCACCCCTCCACTTT
once	TRBV28	TRBJ2-7	.	CASSLGSGQPAYEQYF	TGTGCCAGCAGTTTGGGATCCGGACAGCCTGCCTACGAGCAGTACTTC
few	TRBV7-2	TRBJ2-1	.	CASTFPSYNEQFF	TGTGCCAGCACCTTTCCATCCTACAATGAGCAGTTCTTC
.	TRBV12-3/TRBV12-4	TRBJ2-1	.	CATRDEGVFDNEQFF	TGTGCCACCCGAGACGAGGGAGTCTTCGACAATGAGCAGTTCTTC
.	TRBV20-1	TRBJ2-1	.	CSARPGGARGTYNEQFF	TGCAGTGCTAGGCCCGGTGGGGCCCGGGGCACCTACAATGAGCAGTTCTTC
.	TRBV20-1	TRBJ2-1	TRBD2	CSAQPVFSGSSYNEQFF	TGCAGTGCTCAACCCGTATTTAGCGGGAGCTCCTACAATGAGCAGTTCTTC
.	TRBV3-1	TRBJ2-1	.	CASSQERLFSYNEQFF	TGTGCCAGCAGCCAAGAAAGACTGTTCTCCTACAATGAGCAGTTCTTC
.	TRBV7-2	TRBJ1-5	.	CASSTRRFQPQHF	TGTGCCAGCAGCACACGGCGGTTCCAGCCCCAGCATTTT
.	TRBV5-1	TRBJ2-5	TRBD2	CASSLREGTLETQYF	TGCGCCAGCAGCTTGCGGGAGGGAACTTTGGAGACCCAGTACTTC
few	TRBV5-1	TRBJ2-3	.	CASTSLRGGTHRYAYF	TGCGCCAGCACCTCACTCAGAGGTGGGACCCACAGATACGCGTATTTT
.	TRBV7-9	TRBJ2-7	.	CASSPRHPGEQYF	TGTGCCAGCAGCCCTAGACACCCTGGGGAGCAGTACTTC
.	TRBV5-1	TRBJ1-1	.	CASSLEGQGGTEAFF	TGCGCCAGCAGCTTGGAGGGCCAGGGAGGCACTGAAGCTTTCTTT
.	TRBV12-3/TRBV12-4	TRBJ2-5	.	CASGSPMDQYF	TGTGCCAGCGGGTCCCCTATGGACCAGTACTTC
few	TRBV27	TRBJ1-2	.	CASSSSGQLYGYTF	TGTGCCAGCAGTTCATCCGGACAGCTCTATGGCTACACCTTC
.	TRBV15	TRBJ2-5	.	CATSRDQLAGLFEQYF	TGTGCCACCAGCAGAGATCAGCTGGCGGGGCTCTTTGAGCAGTACTTC
.	TRBV6-1	TRBJ2-3	.	CASSLRFRGVVKVSTDTQYF	TGTGCCAGCAGTCTCCGGTTTAGGGGGGTCGTGAAGGTATCCACAGATACGCAGTATTTT
.	TRBV2	TRBJ2-7	TRBD1	CASNHGTGSSEQYF	TGTGCCAGCAACCACGGGACAGGGTCGTCCGAGCAGTACTTC
.	TRBV28	TRBJ1-2	.	CATGGRKGYTF	TGTGCCACCGGGGGCCGTAAGGGCTACACCTTC
few	TRBV9	TRBJ2-5	TRBD1	CASSAGQGTETQYF	TGTGCCAGCAGCGCTGGACAGGGGACGGAGACCCAGTACTTC
.	TRBV13	TRBJ2-7	TRBD1	CASSPGQGLNYEQYF	TGTGCCAGCAGCCCGGGACAGGGGTTAAACTACGAGCAGTACTTC
.	TRBV28	TRBJ2-5	.	CASSPFNWPPETQYF	TGTGCCAGCAGTCCCTTCAATTGGCCCCCAGAGACCCAGTACTTC
few	TRBV10-3	TRBJ2-7	.	CAISGRQVGHEQYF	TGTGCCATCAGCGGACGGCAGGTTGGCCACGAGCAGTACTTC
.	TRBV20-1	TRBJ2-7	.	CSASQAGIVNEQYF	TGCAGTGCTAGTCAGGCGGGAATCGTCAATGAGCAGTACTTC
once	TRBV5-1	TRBJ2-5	.	CASSGRYQETQYF	TGCGCCAGCAGTGGGAGGTATCAAGAGACCCAGTACTTC
.	TRBV4-1	TRBJ1-2	.	CASSQRADNGYTF	TGCGCCAGCAGCCAAAGGGCGGATAATGGCTACACCTTC
.	TRBV29-1	TRBJ1-5	TRBD1	CSVRTTGVNQPQHF	TGCAGCGTTCGAACGACAGGGGTCAATCAGCCCCAGCATTTT
.	TRBV6-1	TRBJ2-1	TRBD1	CASSDYRGTEQFF	TGTGCCAGCAGTGACTACAGGGGGACTGAGCAGTTCTTC
few	TRBV7-2	TRBJ2-5	TRBD2	CASSAGVSGIGKTQYF	TGTGCCAGCAGCGCAGGAGTTAGCGGGATTGGGAAGACCCAGTACTTC
.	TRBV7-6	TRBJ1-2	.	CASSLLGGSYTF	TGTGCCAGCAGCTTATTGGGGGGCAGCTACACCTTC
few	TRBV21-1	TRBJ1-5	.	CASSKGGQGASNQPQHF	TGTGCCAGCAGCAAAGGAGGGCAGGGGGCGAGCAATCAGCCCCAGCATTTT